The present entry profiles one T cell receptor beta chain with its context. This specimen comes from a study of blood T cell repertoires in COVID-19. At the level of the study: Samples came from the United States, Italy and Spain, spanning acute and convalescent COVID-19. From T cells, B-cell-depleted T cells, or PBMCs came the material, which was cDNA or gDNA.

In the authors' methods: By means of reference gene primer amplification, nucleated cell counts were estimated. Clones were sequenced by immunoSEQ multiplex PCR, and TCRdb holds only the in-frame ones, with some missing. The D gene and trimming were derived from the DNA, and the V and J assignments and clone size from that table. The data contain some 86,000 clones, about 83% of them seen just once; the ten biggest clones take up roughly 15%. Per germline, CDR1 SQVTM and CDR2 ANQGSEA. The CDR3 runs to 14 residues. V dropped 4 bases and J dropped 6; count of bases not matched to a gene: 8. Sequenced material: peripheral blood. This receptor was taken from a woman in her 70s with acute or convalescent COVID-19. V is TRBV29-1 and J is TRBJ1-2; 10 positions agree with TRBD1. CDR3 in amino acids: CSVGGLTGGDGYTF. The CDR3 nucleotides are TGCAGCGTTGGGGGGTTGACAGGGGGCGATGGCTACACCTTC.